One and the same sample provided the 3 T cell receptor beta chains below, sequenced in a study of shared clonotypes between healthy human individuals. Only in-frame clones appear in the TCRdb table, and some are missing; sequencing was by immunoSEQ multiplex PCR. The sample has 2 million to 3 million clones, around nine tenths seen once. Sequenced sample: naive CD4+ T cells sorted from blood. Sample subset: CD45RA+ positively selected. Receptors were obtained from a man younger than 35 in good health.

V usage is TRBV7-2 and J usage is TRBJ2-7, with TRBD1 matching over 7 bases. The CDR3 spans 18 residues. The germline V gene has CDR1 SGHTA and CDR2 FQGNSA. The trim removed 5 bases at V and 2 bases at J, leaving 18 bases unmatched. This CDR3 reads CASSGKSSGTETTYEQYF. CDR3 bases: TGTGCCAGCAGCGGGAAGAGCTCGGGGACAGAAACAACCTACGAGCAGTACTTC.

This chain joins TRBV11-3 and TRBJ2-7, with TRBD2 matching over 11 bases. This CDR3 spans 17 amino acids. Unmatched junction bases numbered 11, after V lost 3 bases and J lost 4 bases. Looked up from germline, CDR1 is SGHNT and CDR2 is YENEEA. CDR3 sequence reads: CASSFHSGREGGYEQYF. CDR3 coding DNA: TGTGCCAGCAGCTTTCATAGCGGGAGGGAGGGGGGTTACGAGCAGTACTTC. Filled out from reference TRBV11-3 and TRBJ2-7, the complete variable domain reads EAGVVQSPRYKIIEKKQPVAFWCNPISGHNTLYWYLQNLGQGPELLIRYENEEAVDDSQLPKDRFSAERLKGVDSTLKIQPAELGDSAVYLCASSFHSGREGGYEQYFGPGTRLTVT.

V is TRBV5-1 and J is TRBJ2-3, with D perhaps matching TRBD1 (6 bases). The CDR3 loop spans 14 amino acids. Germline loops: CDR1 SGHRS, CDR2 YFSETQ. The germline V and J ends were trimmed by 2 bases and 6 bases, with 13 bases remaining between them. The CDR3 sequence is CASSLEGVSDTQYF. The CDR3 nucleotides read TGCGCCAGCAGCTTAGAGGGGGTATCCGATACGCAGTATTTT.